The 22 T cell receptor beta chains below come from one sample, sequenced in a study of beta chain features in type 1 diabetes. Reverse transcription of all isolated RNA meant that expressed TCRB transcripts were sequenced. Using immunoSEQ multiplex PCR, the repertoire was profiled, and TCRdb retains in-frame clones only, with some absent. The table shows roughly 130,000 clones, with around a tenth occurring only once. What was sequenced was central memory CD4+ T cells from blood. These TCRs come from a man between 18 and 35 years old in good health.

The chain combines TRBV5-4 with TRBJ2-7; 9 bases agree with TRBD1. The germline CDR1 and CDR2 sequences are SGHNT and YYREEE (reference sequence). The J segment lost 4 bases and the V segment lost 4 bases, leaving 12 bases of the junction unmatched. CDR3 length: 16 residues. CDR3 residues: CASSQDLGQGIYEQYF. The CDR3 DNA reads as TGTGCCAGCAGCCAAGATCTAGGACAGGGGATATACGAGCAGTACTTC. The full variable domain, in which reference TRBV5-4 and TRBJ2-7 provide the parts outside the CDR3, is ETGVTQSPTHLIKTRGQQVTLRCSSQSGHNTVSWYQQALGQGPQFIFQYYREEENGRGNFPPRFSGLQFPNYSSELNVNALELDDSALYLCASSQDLGQGIYEQYFGPGTRLTVT.

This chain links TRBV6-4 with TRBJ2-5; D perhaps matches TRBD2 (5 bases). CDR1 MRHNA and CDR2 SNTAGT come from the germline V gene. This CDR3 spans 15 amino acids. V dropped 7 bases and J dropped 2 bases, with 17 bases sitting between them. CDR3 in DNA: TGTGCCAGCATCCTACGAGGGTGGGGACAAGAGACCCAGTACTTC. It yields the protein CASILRGWGQETQYF.

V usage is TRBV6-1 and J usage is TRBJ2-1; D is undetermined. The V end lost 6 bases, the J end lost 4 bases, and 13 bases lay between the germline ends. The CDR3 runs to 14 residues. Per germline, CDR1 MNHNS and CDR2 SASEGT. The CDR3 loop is CASSPTTAYNEQFF. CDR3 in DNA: TGTGCCAGCAGCCCTACCACAGCTTACAATGAGCAGTTCTTC.

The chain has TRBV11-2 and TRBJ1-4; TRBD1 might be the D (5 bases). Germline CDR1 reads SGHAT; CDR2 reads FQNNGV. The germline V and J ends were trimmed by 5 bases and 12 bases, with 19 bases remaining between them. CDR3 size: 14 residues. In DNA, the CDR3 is TGTGCCAGCAGCCCCCTAGGGGCAGGGTTGGAACTGTTTTTT. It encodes CASSPLGAGLELFF.

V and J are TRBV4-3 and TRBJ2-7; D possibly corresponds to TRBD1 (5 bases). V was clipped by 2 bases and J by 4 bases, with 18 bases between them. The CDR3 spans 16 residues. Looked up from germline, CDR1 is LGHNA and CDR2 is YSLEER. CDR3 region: CASSQNLGASPYEQYF. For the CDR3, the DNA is TGCGCCAGCAGCCAAAACCTTGGGGCTTCCCCTTACGAGCAGTACTTC.

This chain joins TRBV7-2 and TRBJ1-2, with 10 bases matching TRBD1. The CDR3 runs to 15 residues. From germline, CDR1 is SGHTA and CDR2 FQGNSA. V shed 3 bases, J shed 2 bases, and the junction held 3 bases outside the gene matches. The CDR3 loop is CASSFGTGANYGYTF. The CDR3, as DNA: TGTGCCAGCAGCTTTGGGACAGGGGCCAACTATGGCTACACCTTC.

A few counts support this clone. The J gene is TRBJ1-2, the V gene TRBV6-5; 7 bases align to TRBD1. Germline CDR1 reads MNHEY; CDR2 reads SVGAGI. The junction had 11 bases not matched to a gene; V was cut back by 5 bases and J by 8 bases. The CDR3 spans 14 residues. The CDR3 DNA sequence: TGTGCCAGCAGTGATTTGACAGGGACCAGAGGCTACACCTTC. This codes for CASSDLTGTRGYTF.

The CDR3 reads CASSLVGGSPYNEQFF. In DNA form, the CDR3 reads TGTGCCAGCAGCTTAGTCGGGGGATCCCCCTACAATGAGCAGTTCTTC. V and J are TRBV7-3 and TRBJ2-1, with D possibly being TRBD2 (6 bases). CDR1 and CDR2 from the germline V gene are SGHTA and FQGTGA. Trimming removed 2 bases at V and 2 bases at J, with 13 bases between. The length of the CDR3 is 16 residues. The full variable domain, completed using reference TRBV7-3 and TRBJ2-1, is GAGVSQTPSNKVTEKGKYVELRCDPISGHTALYWYRQSLGQGPEFLIYFQGTGAADDSGLPNDRFFAVRPEGSVSTLKIQRTERGDSAVYLCASSLVGGSPYNEQFFGPGTRLTVL.

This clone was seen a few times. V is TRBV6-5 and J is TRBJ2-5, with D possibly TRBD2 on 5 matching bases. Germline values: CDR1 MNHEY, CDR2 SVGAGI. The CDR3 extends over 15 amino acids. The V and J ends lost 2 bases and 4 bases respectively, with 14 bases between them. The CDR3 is CASSYLRSSRETQYF. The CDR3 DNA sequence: TGTGCCAGCAGTTACCTTCGTTCTAGCAGAGAGACCCAGTACTTC.

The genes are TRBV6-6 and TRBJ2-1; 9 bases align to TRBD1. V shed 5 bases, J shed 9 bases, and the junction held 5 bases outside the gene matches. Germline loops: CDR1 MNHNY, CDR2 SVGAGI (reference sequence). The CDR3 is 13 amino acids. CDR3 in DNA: TGTGCCAGCAGTCGACGGGACAGGGTTGAGCAGTTCTTC. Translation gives CASSRRDRVEQFF.

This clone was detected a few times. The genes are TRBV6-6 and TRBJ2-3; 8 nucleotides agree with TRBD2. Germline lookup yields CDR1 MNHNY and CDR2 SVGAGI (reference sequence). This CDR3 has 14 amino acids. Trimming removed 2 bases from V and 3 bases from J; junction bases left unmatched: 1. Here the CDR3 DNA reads TGTGCCAGCAGTTACAGCGGGGGAACAGATACGCAGTATTTT. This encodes CASSYSGGTDTQYF.

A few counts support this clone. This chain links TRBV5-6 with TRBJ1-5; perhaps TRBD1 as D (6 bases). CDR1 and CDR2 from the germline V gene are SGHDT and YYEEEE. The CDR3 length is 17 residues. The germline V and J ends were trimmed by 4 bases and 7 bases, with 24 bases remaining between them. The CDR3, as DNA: TGTGCCAGCAGCCAATACATGCTCTCAGGGGTCGGCCAGCCCCAGCATTTT. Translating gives CASSQYMLSGVGQPQHF.

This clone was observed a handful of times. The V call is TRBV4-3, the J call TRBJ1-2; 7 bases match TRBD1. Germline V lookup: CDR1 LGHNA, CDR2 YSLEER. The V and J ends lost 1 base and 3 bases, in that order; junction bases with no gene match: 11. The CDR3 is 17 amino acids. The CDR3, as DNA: TGCGCCAGCAGCCAAGGACAGGGACGGGAGTCGGACTATGGCTACACCTTC. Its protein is CASSQGQGRESDYGYTF.

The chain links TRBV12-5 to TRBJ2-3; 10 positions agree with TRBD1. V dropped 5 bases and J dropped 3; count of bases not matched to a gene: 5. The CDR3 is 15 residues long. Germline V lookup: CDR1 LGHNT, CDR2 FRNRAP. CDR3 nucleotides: TGTGCTAGTGGTCCGGGACAGGGGATTACAGATACGCAGTATTTT. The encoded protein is CASGPGQGITDTQYF.

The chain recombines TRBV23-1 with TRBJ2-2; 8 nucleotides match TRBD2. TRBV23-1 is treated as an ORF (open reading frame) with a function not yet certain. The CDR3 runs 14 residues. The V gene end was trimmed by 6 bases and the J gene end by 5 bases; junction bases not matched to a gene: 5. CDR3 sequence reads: CASRPGGATGELFF. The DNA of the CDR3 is TGCGCCAGCAGGCCGGGGGGGGCGACCGGGGAGCTGTTTTTT.

The CDR3 region has the DNA TGTGCCAGCAGTTTATCGAAAGCGGGGGCCTATGAGCAGTTCTTC. Translating gives CASSLSKAGAYEQFF. The rearrangement joins TRBV27 to TRBJ2-1, with 8 bases that match TRBD2. CDR3 length: 15 residues. Losses at the gene ends were 0 bases for V and 8 bases for J; bases not matched to a gene: 6. The germline CDR1 and CDR2 sequences are MNHEY and SMNVEV (reference sequence).

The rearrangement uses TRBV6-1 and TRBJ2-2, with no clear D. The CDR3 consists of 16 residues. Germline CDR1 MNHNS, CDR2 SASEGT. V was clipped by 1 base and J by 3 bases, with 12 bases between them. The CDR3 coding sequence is TGTGCCAGCAGTGAAGGATTCAGGCGAGACACCGGGGAGCTGTTTTTT. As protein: CASSEGFRRDTGELFF.

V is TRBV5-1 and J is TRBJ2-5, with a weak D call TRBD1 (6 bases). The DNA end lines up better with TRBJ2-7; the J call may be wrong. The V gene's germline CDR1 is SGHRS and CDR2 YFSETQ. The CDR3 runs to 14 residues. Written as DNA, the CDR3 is TGCGCCAGCAGCTTGGACGGGACATTCTACGAGCAGTACTTC. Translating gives CASSLDGTFYEQYF.

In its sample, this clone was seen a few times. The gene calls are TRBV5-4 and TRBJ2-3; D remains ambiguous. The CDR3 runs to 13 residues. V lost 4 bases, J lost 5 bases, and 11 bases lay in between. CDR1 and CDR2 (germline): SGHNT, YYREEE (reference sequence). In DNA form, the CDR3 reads TGTGCCAGCAGCCAACGCCTAGGAGATACGCAGTATTTT. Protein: CASSQRLGDTQYF.

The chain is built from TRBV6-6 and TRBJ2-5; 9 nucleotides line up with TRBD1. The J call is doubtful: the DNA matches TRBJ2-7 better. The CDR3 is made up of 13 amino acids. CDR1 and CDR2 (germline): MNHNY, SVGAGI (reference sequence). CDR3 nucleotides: TGTGCCAGCAGAAGGACAGGGGCGGTCGAGCAGTACTTC. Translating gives CASRRTGAVEQYF.

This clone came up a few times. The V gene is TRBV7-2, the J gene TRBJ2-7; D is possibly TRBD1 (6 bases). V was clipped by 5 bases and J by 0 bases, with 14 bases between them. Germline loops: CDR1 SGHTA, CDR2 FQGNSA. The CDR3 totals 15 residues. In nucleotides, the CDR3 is TGTGCCAGCAGCCAATCCCCGGACAGCTCCTACGAGCAGTACTTC. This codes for CASSQSPDSSYEQYF.

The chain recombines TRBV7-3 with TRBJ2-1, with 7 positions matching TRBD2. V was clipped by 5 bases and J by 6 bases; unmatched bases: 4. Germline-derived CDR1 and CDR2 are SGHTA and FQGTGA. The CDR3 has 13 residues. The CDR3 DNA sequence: TGTGCCAGCAGCGCACTAGCGTCCAATGAGCAGTTCTTC. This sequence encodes CASSALASNEQFF.